The 24 T cell receptor beta chains given below trace back to one sample, sequenced in a study of blood T cell repertoires in COVID-19. The protocol was immunoSEQ multiplex PCR, while the TCRdb copy is restricted to in-frame clones and leaves out a portion. The sample gives roughly 110,000 clones, approximately 90% of which show up once; over 4% is in the top ten. Sequences were obtained from peripheral blood. The source of these receptors is a woman aged 50 to 60 with acute or convalescent COVID-19.

The J gene is TRBJ1-2, the V gene TRBV19; D not certain. V was trimmed by 9 bases and J by 0 bases, leaving 11 bases between them. The CDR3 has 13 amino acids. Germline CDR1 is LNHDA and CDR2 is SQIVND (reference sequence). The CDR3 region is CASKVASNYGYTF. The CDR3 region has the DNA TGTGCCAGCAAGGTAGCTTCTAACTATGGCTACACCTTC.

The chain combines TRBV7-8 with TRBJ1-6; 9 nucleotides match TRBD1. CDR3 size: 17 residues. Unmatched junction bases numbered 14, after V lost 6 bases and J lost 8 bases. The germline V gene encodes CDR1 SGHVS and CDR2 FQNEAQ. Here the CDR3 reads CASRPGLTGGFYSPLHF. The CDR3 coding sequence is TGTGCCAGCAGACCCGGTCTAACAGGGGGCTTTTATTCACCCCTCCACTTT.

This chain joins TRBV7-2 and TRBJ1-6, with D perhaps matching TRBD1 (6 bases). The V gene lost 3 bases and the J gene lost 5 bases, with 11 bases spanning the gap. This CDR3 has 15 residues. Germline assignment: CDR1 SGHTA and CDR2 FQGNSA. Here the CDR3 reads CASSFQGPNNSPLHF. The CDR3 DNA reads TGTGCCAGCAGCTTCCAGGGGCCGAATAATTCACCCCTCCACTTT.

This clone was recorded only once. V usage is TRBV10-3 and J usage is TRBJ2-2; D gene ambiguous. V was trimmed by 7 bases and J by 3 bases, leaving 12 bases between them. CDR3 length: 14 residues. Germline V gene lookup returns CDR1 ENHRY and CDR2 SYGVKD. DNA for the CDR3: TGTGCCATCACAAATCGACGGGACACCGGGGAGCTGTTTTTT. Translation gives CAITNRRDTGELFF.

This sequence joins TRBV6-4 and TRBJ2-7, with a weak D call TRBD1 (6 bases). This CDR3 has 17 residues. V lost 6 bases to trimming and J lost 3 bases, with 24 bases between them. Germline V CDR1 and CDR2: MRHNA, SNTAGT. For the CDR3, the DNA is TGTGCCAGCAGCCCTCCGGTTCAGGGGACACGAATCTACGAGCAGTACTTC. Protein product: CASSPPVQGTRIYEQYF.

The chain joins TRBV4-1 to TRBJ2-1; 8 bases line up with TRBD2. With 0 bases clipped from V and 9 bases from J, the junction kept 10 bases outside the gene matches. The CDR3 sequence is 16 residues long. CDR1 and CDR2 from the germline V gene are MGHRA and YSYEKL. The CDR3 loop is CASSQEAPGGLGEQFF. DNA of the CDR3: TGCGCCAGCAGCCAAGAGGCCCCGGGGGGGCTAGGTGAGCAGTTCTTC.

The chain is built from TRBV11-2 and TRBJ1-1; D is possibly TRBD1 (5 bases). The CDR3 has 15 residues. Germline V gives CDR1 SGHAT, CDR2 FQNNGV. V shed 6 bases and J shed 1 base, with 15 bases lying between them. CDR3 coding DNA: TGTGCCAGCAGTGTTTTTGGGAGGGGGAACACTGAAGCTTTCTTT. Protein product: CASSVFGRGNTEAFF.

This clone has a single count. This sequence joins TRBV19 and TRBJ1-2, with 11 nucleotides matching TRBD1. Trimming at V came to 3 bases and at J to 7 bases, leaving 7 bases not matched to a gene. CDR3 length equals 15 residues. Germline V gene data show CDR1 as LNHDA and CDR2 as SQIVND (reference sequence). CDR3: CASSMDRGRTGGYTF. The CDR3 DNA follows: TGTGCCAGTAGTATGGACAGGGGGCGCACAGGTGGCTACACCTTC.

A single count supports this clone. The chain recombines TRBV28 with TRBJ2-3; 12 positions agree with TRBD2. CDR3 length: 15 amino acids. CDR1 and CDR2 from the germline V gene are MDHEN and SYDVKM. V lost 6 bases and J lost 5; bases outside the gene matches: 6. CDR3 DNA: TGTGCCAGCAGGGTACTAGCGGGAGGTGGAGATACGCAGTATTTT. It specifies CASRVLAGGGDTQYF.

This clone showed up just a few times. V usage is TRBV18 and J usage is TRBJ1-1; no definite D call. CDR1 is KGHSH and CDR2 is LQKENI in the germline V gene. V lost 5 bases to trimming and J lost 3 bases, with 13 bases between them. CDR3 size: 14 residues. The CDR3 DNA reads as TGTGCCAGCTCAAATCGGGGTCCTGACACTGAAGCTTTCTTT. The encoded protein is CASSNRGPDTEAFF.

The V call is TRBV25-1, the J call TRBJ2-5; TRBD2 aligns across 10 bases. Germline values: CDR1 MGHDK, CDR2 SYGVNS. The CDR3 sequence is 16 residues long. Trimming cost V 3 bases and J 5 bases; bases outside gene matches: 9. The CDR3 region is CASSDVASGRGETQYF. DNA of the CDR3: TGTGCCAGCAGTGACGTTGCTAGCGGGAGAGGTGAGACCCAGTACTTC.

This clone was seen only once. The CDR3 bases are TGTGCCAGCAGCCTTGGGACAGGGAATAACTATGGCTACACCTTC. Translated: CASSLGTGNNYGYTF. The V and J genes are TRBV28 and TRBJ1-2; 9 nucleotides align to TRBD1. CDR1 is MDHEN and CDR2 is SYDVKM in the germline V gene. This CDR3 has 15 residues. V lost 6 bases to trimming and J lost 1 base; unmatched junction nucleotides: 6.

The chain employs TRBV27 and TRBJ1-6; possible D gene TRBD1, 5 bases. The CDR3 length is 17 residues. The V end lost 5 bases, the J end lost 7 bases, and 21 bases lay between the germline ends. Looked up from germline, CDR1 is MNHEY and CDR2 is SMNVEV (reference sequence). CDR3 sequence reads: CASSLSGEGPGNSPLHF. The DNA of the CDR3 is TGTGCCAGCAGTCTGTCGGGGGAGGGGCCAGGAAATTCACCCCTCCACTTT.

The count of this clone is one. The V and J genes are TRBV6-2 or TRBV6-3 and TRBJ1-1, with D possibly TRBD1 on 5 matching bases. The V gene's germline CDR1 is MNHEY and CDR2 SVGEGT. The CDR3 consists of 13 residues. Trimming removed 4 bases at V and 3 bases at J, with 9 bases between. CDR3 bases: TGTGCCAGCAGTTTTTTCAGGGACACTGAAGCTTTCTTT. This sequence encodes CASSFFRDTEAFF.

The chain employs TRBV5-8 and TRBJ2-1; D is uncertain. The germline V and J ends were trimmed by 0 bases and 2 bases, with 9 bases remaining between them. Germline lookup yields CDR1 SGHTS and CDR2 YDEGEE. The CDR3 is 15 amino acids. The CDR3 DNA reads TGTGCCAGCAGCTTGGACAGTGAAGCCTACAATGAGCAGTTCTTC. Its protein is CASSLDSEAYNEQFF.

The genes are TRBV7-3 and TRBJ2-2; D perhaps matches TRBD1 (6 bases). The germline CDR1 and CDR2 sequences are SGHTA and FQGTGA. The CDR3 is made up of 14 amino acids. The V and J ends lost 5 bases and 5 bases respectively, with 12 bases between them. The CDR3 loop is CASSPYRVTGELFF. Written as DNA, the CDR3 is TGTGCCAGCAGCCCGTACAGGGTAACCGGGGAGCTGTTTTTT.

The CDR3 region is CATSDRVPGELFF. CDR3 bases: TGTGCCACCAGTGACAGGGTGCCCGGGGAGCTGTTTTTT. This chain links TRBV24-1 with TRBJ2-2, with D perhaps matching TRBD1 (5 bases). There are 13 residues in the CDR3. The ends were cut back, 4 bases at V and 6 bases at J, with 8 bases in the middle. Germline V gives CDR1 KGHDR, CDR2 SFDVKD.

The rearrangement uses TRBV3-1 (or the pseudogene TRBV3-2) and TRBJ1-5, with a possible D match to TRBD1 (5 bases). The V end was cut by 8 bases, the J end by 2 bases, with 10 bases between. This CDR3 region has 13 residues. Germline values: CDR1 LGHDT, CDR2 YNNKEL (reference sequence). The CDR3 here is CASGGEGNQPQHF. The DNA for the CDR3 is TGTGCCAGCGGGGGGGAAGGCAATCAGCCCCAGCATTTT.

This clone was detected only once. The CDR3 is CASSRPTGGPYGYTF. In DNA form, the CDR3 reads TGTGCCAGCAGCCGCCCAACTGGCGGGCCTTATGGCTACACCTTC. The J gene is TRBJ1-2, the V gene TRBV5-4; D uncertain. Germline V lookup: CDR1 SGHNT, CDR2 YYREEE (reference sequence). V was cut by 4 bases and J by 5 bases, with 18 bases left in between. The CDR3 has 15 amino acids.

This chain uses TRBV27 with TRBJ2-2, with TRBD1 identical over 9 bases. V was pared by 3 bases and J by 6 bases, with 17 bases of the junction left unmatched. This CDR3 is 19 amino acids long. Germline V gives CDR1 MNHEY, CDR2 SMNVEV (reference sequence). CDR3 nucleotides: TGTGCCAGCAGTTTGGGGGATAAATTAGGGGACAGGGTCCCCGGGGAGCTGTTTTTT. Encoded protein: CASSLGDKLGDRVPGELFF.

There are a few counts of this clone. This chain uses TRBV30 with TRBJ1-3, with D uncertain. This CDR3 has 14 amino acids. From germline, CDR1 is GTSNPN and CDR2 SVGIG (reference sequence). Here the CDR3 reads CALGIGRAGNTIYF. CDR3 bases: TGTGCACTCGGGATCGGGCGGGCTGGAAACACCATATATTTT.

This clone was recorded only once. The chain has TRBV27 and TRBJ2-7, with D maybe TRBD2 (6 bases). V was clipped by 9 bases and J by 4 bases, with 13 bases between them. Germline V gene lookup returns CDR1 MNHEY and CDR2 SMNVEV (reference sequence). This CDR3 comprises 12 residues. CDR3 loop: CASGGNPYEQYF. The CDR3 DNA follows: TGTGCCAGTGGAGGGAACCCATACGAGCAGTACTTC.

The CDR3: CASSHGGQGNYGYTF. The CDR3 DNA is TGTGCCAGCAGCCACGGCGGACAGGGGAACTATGGCTACACCTTC. The chain employs TRBV4-2 and TRBJ1-2, with 9 bases lining up with TRBD1. The CDR3 covers 15 residues. Germline values: CDR1 LGHNA, CDR2 YNFKEQ. V lost 3 bases to trimming and J lost 2 bases; unmatched junction nucleotides: 4.

This chain connects TRBV5-4 to TRBJ2-3, with TRBD2 matching over 7 bases. CDR3 length: 14 amino acids. With V trimmed by 3 bases and J by 2 bases, 3 bases remained unmatched. CDR1 SGHNT and CDR2 YYREEE come from the germline V gene (reference sequence). The CDR3 sequence: CASSSGTNTDTQYF. CDR3 nucleotide sequence: TGTGCCAGCAGCTCCGGGACTAACACAGATACGCAGTATTTT.